Included here is one T cell receptor (beta chain) sequence, with context. The CDR3 totals 14 residues. Trimming cost V 2 bases and J 2 bases, with 7 bases left between them. Germline CDR1 is SNHLY and CDR2 is FYNNEI. Measured with immunoSEQ multiplex PCR; TCRdb has only the in-frame clones, and not every one. The table has around 80,000 clones, about 94% seen once. This specimen comes from a study of control samples from healthy donors and cancer patients. The source is a young woman in good health. The sequenced sample consisted of blood. The chain links TRBV2 to TRBJ1-5, with a possible D match to TRBD1 (5 bases). CDR3 nucleotides: TGTGCCAGCAGTGAACAAGGGGGCAATCAGCCCCAGCATTTT. Its protein is CASSEQGGNQPQHF.